This T cell receptor beta chain was sequenced during a study of blood T cell repertoires in COVID-19. TCRdb's copy holds only in-frame clones and misses some; the assay was immunoSEQ multiplex PCR. The table lists 350,000 to 400,000 clones, approximately 90% of them singletons. The CDR3 extends over 15 amino acids. Germline values: CDR1 ENHRY, CDR2 SYGVKD. The chain couples TRBV10-3 to TRBJ2-7; possible D gene TRBD2, 6 bases. The J call may be in error: the DNA end matches TRBJ2-1 better. Source material: PBMCs or T cells enriched from blood (not recorded which). The receptor was derived from a woman between 18 and 30 years old who had recovered from COVID-19. CDR3 bases: TGTGCCATCAGTGAGTCCGCGGGAAGGGGCAATGAGCAGTTCTTC. Translated: CAISESAGRGNEQFF.